This TCR beta chain was documented in a study of control samples from healthy donors and cancer patients. Data came from immunoSEQ multiplex PCR; TCRdb stores just in-frame clones and leaves some out. This table has 95,000 to 150,000 clones, just over 90% appearing once. CDR3 length equals 14 residues. The V gene's germline CDR1 is SGHVS and CDR2 FQNEAQ. V dropped 2 bases and J dropped 3; count of bases not matched to a gene: 3. This chain connects TRBV7-8 to TRBJ2-7; 8 bases align to TRBD1. The TCR originated in a woman aged 18-35 years in good health. Sequenced: blood. In nucleotides, the CDR3 is TGTGCCAGCAGCTTAAGCACAGGGGGCTACGAGCAGTACTTC. Protein sequence: CASSLSTGGYEQYF.